What follows are 27 T cell receptor beta chains derived from one specimen sequenced in a study of blood T cell repertoires in COVID-19. Here immunoSEQ multiplex PCR was the method, and the copy in TCRdb shows in-frame clones only, minus some. The sample comprises 280,000 or so clones, 75% to 90% of which are singletons, and 2% to 3% rests with the top ten. What was sequenced was PBMCs or T cells enriched from blood (not recorded which). All receptors derive from a woman aged 50 to 65 who had recovered from COVID-19.

The CDR3 DNA is TGTGCCAGCAGTTGGGCGGGGGGGAGCTCCTACGAGCAGTACTTC. Encoded protein: CASSWAGGSSYEQYF. The gene calls are TRBV28 and TRBJ2-7; 9 nucleotides match TRBD2. With V trimmed by 4 bases and J by 0 bases, 4 bases remained unmatched. The CDR3 totals 15 residues. Germline loops: CDR1 MDHEN, CDR2 SYDVKM.

The chain joins TRBV5-1 to TRBJ2-1; 8 positions match TRBD2. CDR3 length: 17 residues. Germline CDR1 SGHRS, CDR2 YFSETQ. V lost 3 bases and J lost 6; bases outside the gene matches: 14. CDR3: CASSSLPGLGNTNEQFF. CDR3 bases: TGCGCCAGCAGCTCACTACCGGGACTAGGAAATACCAATGAGCAGTTCTTC. The full variable domain, rest sourced from reference TRBV5-1 and TRBJ2-1, is KAGVTQTPRYLIKTRGQQVTLSCSPISGHRSVSWYQQTPGQGLQFLFEYFSETQRNKGNFPGRFSGRQFSNSRSEMNVSTLELGDSALYLCASSSLPGLGNTNEQFFGPGTRLTVL.

V gene TRBV19 combines with J gene TRBJ2-7; D perhaps matches TRBD2 (6 bases). Trimming stripped 10 bases from V and 5 bases from J, with 21 bases between. The germline V gene has CDR1 LNHDA and CDR2 SQIVND (reference sequence). The CDR3 spans 14 residues. The CDR3 reads CATKGGEILDEQYF. DNA for the CDR3: TGTGCCACCAAGGGCGGGGAAATCCTCGACGAGCAGTACTTC.

This clone came up once. The J gene is TRBJ2-3, the V gene TRBV7-8; 7 positions match TRBD1. Germline values: CDR1 SGHVS, CDR2 FQNEAQ. J was trimmed by 5 bases and V by 3 bases; bases with no gene match: 2. The CDR3 length is 13 residues. In DNA, the CDR3 is TGTGCCAGCAGCTTGGGGACAGTAGATACGCAGTATTTT. It yields the protein CASSLGTVDTQYF.

The rearrangement joins TRBV12-3 or TRBV12-4 to TRBJ1-2; 8 bases align to TRBD1. The CDR3 extends over 13 amino acids. J was trimmed by 8 bases and V by 4 bases; bases with no gene match: 6. The CDR3 region is CASSYRDRKGYTF. CDR3 DNA: TGTGCCAGCAGTTATAGGGACAGGAAAGGCTACACCTTC.

The chain has TRBV19 and TRBJ1-5, with 7 positions matching TRBD1. Germline-derived CDR1 and CDR2 are LNHDA and SQIVND (reference sequence). Trimming removed 7 bases from V and 6 bases from J; junction bases left unmatched: 6. The CDR3 is made up of 13 amino acids. CDR3 sequence (DNA): TGTGCCAGTACCGGACAGGCAGGTCAGCCCCAGCATTTT. Encoded protein: CASTGQAGQPQHF. The full variable domain, with the rest looked up from reference TRBV19 and TRBJ1-5, is DGGITQSPKYLFRKEGQNVTLSCEQNLNHDAMYWYRQDPGQGLRLIYYSQIVNDFQKGDIAEGYSVSREKKESFPLTVTSAQKNPTAFYLCASTGQAGQPQHFGDGTRLSIL.

This clone appeared once. This chain joins TRBV7-2 and TRBJ1-5; D is unclear. Trimming cost V 1 base and J 0 bases, with 4 bases left between them. Germline CDR1 SGHTA, CDR2 FQGNSA. CDR3 size: 14 residues. The CDR3 DNA sequence: TGTGCCAGCAGCTTAGGCGATAGCAATCAGCCCCAGCATTTT. Its translation is CASSLGDSNQPQHF.

The rearrangement joins TRBV27 to TRBJ1-5, with TRBD1 identical over 12 bases. This CDR3 has 17 amino acids. Germline CDR1 MNHEY, CDR2 SMNVEV (reference sequence). The junction had 10 bases not matched to a gene; V was cut back by 5 bases and J by 5 bases. The CDR3 coding sequence is TGTGCCAGCAGTAGAGGGACAGGGGGCCAAAGGTATCAGCCCCAGCATTTT. Its protein is CASSRGTGGQRYQPQHF.

CDR3 sequence reads: CASSEDRVGTEAFF. The CDR3 bases are TGTGCCAGCTCAGAGGACAGGGTGGGCACTGAAGCTTTCTTT. The chain joins TRBV18 to TRBJ1-1; 8 bases are a match to TRBD1. The CDR3 sequence is 14 residues long. The V gene's germline CDR1 is KGHSH and CDR2 LQKENI. The V and J ends lost 5 bases and 4 bases, in that order; junction bases with no gene match: 6.

The chain employs TRBV5-4 and TRBJ2-1; 16 nucleotides line up with TRBD2. Germline V gene lookup returns CDR1 SGHNT and CDR2 YYREEE (reference sequence). V was pared by 4 bases and J by 4 bases, with 11 bases of the junction left unmatched. The CDR3 extends over 19 amino acids. The CDR3, as DNA: TGTGCCAGCAGCGGGACTAGCGGGAGGGCTCAAAACTTTTACAATGAGCAGTTCTTC. Its protein product is CASSGTSGRAQNFYNEQFF.

The sample holds one count of this clone. J is TRBJ1-4 and V is TRBV4-1, with 7 bases lining up with TRBD1. With 0 bases clipped from V and 4 bases from J, the junction kept 2 bases outside the gene matches. This CDR3 is built from 15 residues. Germline V gene data show CDR1 as MGHRA and CDR2 as YSYEKL. CDR3 sequence: CASSQDRDSNEKLFF. CDR3 bases: TGCGCCAGCAGCCAAGATCGGGACAGTAATGAAAAACTGTTTTTT.

The chain joins TRBV12-2 to TRBJ2-5; the table names TRBD2, a call not compared with the DNA. TRBV12-2 is listed as a pseudogene. The CDR3 has 16 residues. CDR3 sequence reads: CASRLVLVLIQETQYF. The CDR3 region has the DNA TGTGCAAGTCGCTTAGTTTTAGTTCTGATACAAGAGACCCAGTACTTC.

V gene TRBV5-8 combines with J gene TRBJ1-1, with a possible D match to TRBD1 (5 bases). The CDR3 totals 13 residues. Germline V CDR1 and CDR2: SGHTS, YDEGEE. V was pared by 4 bases and J by 1 base, with 8 bases between. DNA for the CDR3: TGTGCCAGCAGCCTTACAGGGAACACTGAAGCTTTCTTT. Residues: CASSLTGNTEAFF. Full variable domain (remainder filled in from reference TRBV5-8 and TRBJ1-1): EAGVTQSPTHLIKTRGQQATLRCSPISGHTSVYWYQQALGLGLQFLLWYDEGEERNRGNFPPRFSGRQFPNYSSELNVNALELEDSALYLCASSLTGNTEAFFGQGTRLTVV.

The rearrangement links TRBV6-1 to TRBJ1-1; 7 nucleotides align to TRBD1. Trimming removed 0 bases from V and 1 base from J; junction bases left unmatched: 8. Germline V gene data show CDR1 as MNHNS and CDR2 as SASEGT. The CDR3 extends over 17 amino acids. CDR3 sequence reads: CASSEALRGQRNTEAFF. CDR3 in DNA: TGTGCCAGCAGTGAAGCGCTTCGGGGACAGAGGAACACTGAAGCTTTCTTT.

This chain links TRBV12-3 or TRBV12-4 with TRBJ1-1; D uncertain. The CDR3 is 13 residues long. Trimming took 7 bases from V and 0 from J, leaving 9 bases between them. The DNA of the CDR3 is TGTGCCAGCAAACTGCGTATGAACACTGAAGCTTTCTTT. Translation gives CASKLRMNTEAFF.

The rearrangement links TRBV19 to TRBJ1-4; D is possibly TRBD1 (6 bases). The V gene's germline CDR1 is LNHDA and CDR2 SQIVND (reference sequence). CDR3 size: 13 residues. Between the trimmed V and J ends, which lost 6 bases and 8 bases, there was a span of 13 bases. Here the CDR3 DNA reads TGTGCCAGTAGGGCGGCAGGGGTAGAAAAACTGTTTTTT. Residues: CASRAAGVEKLFF.

This sequence joins TRBV7-2 and TRBJ1-6; TRBD1 matches 9 bases. Germline V lookup: CDR1 SGHTA, CDR2 FQGNSA. After removal of 3 bases from V and 9 bases from J, the junction contained 15 bases not matched to a gene. There are 18 residues in the CDR3. The CDR3 spells CASSFLSTPGQGSSPLHF. The DNA of the CDR3 is TGTGCCAGCAGCTTCCTCTCGACCCCGGGACAGGGTAGTTCACCCCTCCACTTT. Filled out from reference TRBV7-2 and TRBJ1-6, the complete variable domain reads GAGVSQSPSNKVTEKGKDVELRCDPISGHTALYWYRQSLGQGLEFLIYFQGNSAPDKSGLPSDRFSAERTGGSVSTLTIQRTQQEDSAVYLCASSFLSTPGQGSSPLHFGNGTRLTVT.

V usage is TRBV5-8 and J usage is TRBJ1-5, with 8 bases fitting TRBD1. V dropped 4 bases and J dropped 9; count of bases not matched to a gene: 18. This CDR3 has 17 amino acids. Germline CDR1 SGHTS, CDR2 YDEGEE. The CDR3 sequence is CASSAGQGIWSSGPQHF. As DNA, the CDR3 is TGTGCCAGCAGCGCAGGACAGGGTATCTGGTCTTCGGGGCCCCAGCATTTT.

The J gene is TRBJ1-4, the V gene TRBV5-1; 7 nucleotides align to TRBD1. The germline gives CDR1 SGHRS, CDR2 YFSETQ. CDR3 length equals 15 residues. Losses at the gene ends were 5 bases for V and 2 bases for J; bases not matched to a gene: 6. The CDR3 nucleotides are TGCGCCAGCAGAATAGAGGGGGCGACTAATGAAAAACTGTTTTTT. As protein: CASRIEGATNEKLFF.

This clone was counted between two and nine times. The chain couples TRBV18 to TRBJ1-1; D not resolved. Germline V gives CDR1 KGHSH, CDR2 LQKENI. The CDR3 has 14 residues. Trimming shortened V by 0 bases and J by 1 base, and 6 bases separated the two germline ends. The CDR3 DNA is TGTGCCAGCTCACCACCGCCCGGGAACACTGAAGCTTTCTTT. It yields the protein CASSPPPGNTEAFF.

This clone came up once. The V and J genes are TRBV29-1 and TRBJ2-7; the D gene is possibly TRBD1 (6 bases). Trimming took 4 bases from V and 3 from J, leaving 13 bases between them. CDR3 length equals 13 residues. Germline values: CDR1 SQVTM, CDR2 ANQGSEA. CDR3 sequence reads: CSVAGQGIYEQYF. Here the CDR3 DNA reads TGCAGCGTTGCCGGCCAGGGGATCTACGAGCAGTACTTC.

This chain links TRBV30 with TRBJ1-6; D might be TRBD1 (5 bases). This CDR3 region has 14 residues. Trimming cost V 1 base and J 7 bases, with 11 bases left between them. Germline-derived CDR1 and CDR2 are GTSNPN and SVGIG (reference sequence). Here the CDR3 DNA reads TGTGCCTGGAGTGGGGGACTCTCCAATTCACCCCTCCACTTT. Its translation is CAWSGGLSNSPLHF.

This chain links TRBV9 with TRBJ2-3; TRBD2 aligns across 9 bases. The CDR3 extends over 16 amino acids. The junction had 12 bases not matched to a gene; V was cut back by 4 bases and J by 6 bases. In germline, CDR1 is SGDLS, CDR2 YYNGEE. CDR3 in amino acids: CASSPGVSGRRDTQYF. The CDR3 DNA follows: TGTGCCAGCAGCCCAGGGGTTAGCGGGAGACGGGATACGCAGTATTTT.

The table lists this clone with a few counts. The chain carries TRBV4-2 and TRBJ2-1; D gene ambiguous. There are 13 residues in the CDR3. The germline CDR1 and CDR2 sequences are LGHNA and YNFKEQ. V was clipped by 6 bases and J by 6 bases, with 12 bases between them. CDR3 DNA: TGTGCCAGCAGGCCAACCCTAGTCAATGAGCAGTTCTTC. Translation: CASRPTLVNEQFF.

The chain links TRBV18 to TRBJ1-2; 8 nucleotides match TRBD1. Germline CDR1 KGHSH, CDR2 LQKENI. This CDR3 region has 13 residues. V shed 6 bases, J shed 6 bases, and the junction held 6 bases outside the gene matches. Written as DNA, the CDR3 is TGTGCCAGCTCCTCCGGACAGGGTAATGGCTACACCTTC. This translates into CASSSGQGNGYTF.

This clone came up a few times. V usage is TRBV27 and J usage is TRBJ2-2; TRBD2 matches at 9 bases. V was clipped by 5 bases and J by 4 bases; unmatched bases: 14. CDR3 length: 18 amino acids. Looked up from germline, CDR1 is MNHEY and CDR2 is SMNVEV (reference sequence). The CDR3 DNA sequence: TGTGCCAGCAGTGGGGTTATAGCGGGAGAAGGTTTCACCGGGGAGCTGTTTTTT. Translation gives CASSGVIAGEGFTGELFF.

V usage is TRBV30 and J usage is TRBJ2-1; D remains unclear. V was cut by 2 bases and J by 7 bases, with 9 bases left in between. The length of the CDR3 is 12 residues. Germline assignment: CDR1 GTSNPN and CDR2 SVGIG (reference sequence). CDR3 in amino acids: CAWSRVLNEQFF. The CDR3, as DNA: TGTGCCTGGAGTCGGGTTTTGAATGAGCAGTTCTTC.